The 32 T cell receptor beta chains reported below all come from one sample, sequenced in a study of T cell repertoires in cytomegalovirus infection. Via MiXCR, TCRdb re-called the reads, giving one row per CDR3 protein. The table includes 200,000 to 300,000 distinct CDR3 sequences, approximately 13% detected once. Sequences were obtained from PBMCs. The receptors stem from a human donor in good health (CMV status not recorded). Some clones in this sample may be carry-over from other donors' samples.

The chain uses TRBV29-1 and TRBJ2-3; D not resolved. Germline CDR1 SQVTM, CDR2 ANQGSEA. Trimming shortened V by 3 bases and J by 5 bases, and 6 bases separated the two germline ends. The CDR3 runs to 11 residues. CDR3 nucleotide sequence: TGCAGCGTTGAGTTTGGAGATACGCAGTATTTT. This translates into CSVEFGDTQYF.

The rearrangement uses TRBV15 and TRBJ2-3; 9 nucleotides agree with TRBD1. Germline V gives CDR1 LNHNV, CDR2 YYDKDF (reference sequence). The V gene end was trimmed by 1 base and the J gene end by 3 bases; junction bases not matched to a gene: 23. The CDR3 sequence is 22 residues long. The CDR3 loop is CATSRVRPTGGGHDSATDTQYF. As DNA, the CDR3 is TGTGCCACCAGCAGAGTAAGACCTACAGGGGGCGGCCACGATTCGGCGACAGATACGCAGTATTTT.

The gene calls are TRBV6-8 and TRBJ2-7; TRBD2 is a possible D gene (5 bases). This CDR3 comprises 17 residues. The germline gives CDR1 MNHGY, CDR2 SAAAGT. V lost 0 bases and J lost 3, with 18 bases in between. CDR3 sequence (DNA): TGTGCCAGCAGTTACTCCGTCCGGGCAGATCGGGGCTACGAGCAGTACTTC. Translated: CASSYSVRADRGYEQYF.

This clonotype was seen only a few times. This chain connects TRBV10-3 to TRBJ1-5, with 9 bases identical to TRBD1. V lost 6 bases, J lost 5 bases, and 8 bases stayed unmatched. This CDR3 region has 15 residues. CDR1 and CDR2 from the germline V gene are ENHRY and SYGVKD. The CDR3 region has the DNA TGTGCCATCAGGAGCAATACAGGGGGCGATCAGCCCCAGCATTTT. Translating gives CAIRSNTGGDQPQHF.

There are many counts of this clonotype. This rearrangement joins TRBV7-2 to TRBJ2-2, with D possibly TRBD1 on 5 matching bases. The CDR3 runs to 14 residues. Germline V lookup: CDR1 SGHTA, CDR2 FQGNSA. Trimming cost V 5 bases and J 6 bases, with 13 bases left between them. CDR3 DNA sequence: TGTGCCAGCAGCAGACAGACCCTACCCGGGGAGCTGTTTTTT. The encoded protein is CASSRQTLPGELFF. Looking up the rest from reference TRBV7-2 and TRBJ2-2 gives the full variable domain: GAGVSQSPSNKVTEKGKDVELRCDPISGHTALYWYRQSLGQGLEFLIYFQGNSAPDKSGLPSDRFSAERTGGSVSTLTIQRTQQEDSAVYLCASSRQTLPGELFFGEGSRLTVL.

The chain has TRBV15 and TRBJ2-7, with D perhaps being TRBD1 or TRBD2 (5 bases each). Per the germline V gene, CDR1 is LNHNV and CDR2 is YYDKDF (reference sequence). Trimming stripped 1 base from V and 2 bases from J, with 15 bases between. The CDR3 is made up of 16 amino acids. Here the CDR3 reads CATSRAMGDRTYEQYF. The DNA of the CDR3 is TGTGCCACCAGCAGAGCAATGGGGGACCGAACCTACGAGCAGTACTTC.

This clonotype has at least ten counts. The genes are TRBV7-3 and TRBJ2-1, with 7 bases fitting TRBD2. V lost 5 bases and J lost 7; bases outside the gene matches: 5. The CDR3 runs to 13 residues. Germline lookup yields CDR1 SGHTA and CDR2 FQGTGA. This CDR3 reads CASSMRGLNEQFF. The CDR3 DNA reads as TGTGCCAGCAGCATGCGGGGGTTGAATGAGCAGTTCTTC. Looking up the rest from reference TRBV7-3 and TRBJ2-1 gives the full variable domain: GAGVSQTPSNKVTEKGKYVELRCDPISGHTALYWYRQSLGQGPEFLIYFQGTGAADDSGLPNDRFFAVRPEGSVSTLKIQRTERGDSAVYLCASSMRGLNEQFFGPGTRLTVL.

This clonotype was counted only a few times. CDR3 bases: TGCAGTGCGAACAAGGCAGGGGATTCACCCCTCCACTTT. Its translation: CSANKAGDSPLHF. J is TRBJ1-6 and V is TRBV20-1, with D possibly TRBD1 on 6 matching bases. Germline V lookup: CDR1 DFQATT, CDR2 SNEGSKA (reference sequence). This CDR3 contains 13 residues. The germline V and J ends were trimmed by 6 bases and 8 bases, with 14 bases remaining between them.

J is TRBJ2-7 and V is TRBV6-6; 10 bases map to TRBD2. V gave up 5 bases and J gave up 2 bases; unmatched junction bases: 6. The CDR3 consists of 15 residues. Germline CDR1 MNHNY, CDR2 SVGAGI (reference sequence). The CDR3, as DNA: TGTGCCAGCAGTCGCGGACTAGCGGCTCCCTACGAGCAGTACTTC. Protein: CASSRGLAAPYEQYF.

This clonotype has at least ten counts. The V call is TRBV7-2, the J call TRBJ2-5, with 13 bases lining up with TRBD2. CDR1 and CDR2 (germline): SGHTA, FQGNSA. This CDR3 contains 16 residues. Unmatched junction bases numbered 5, after V lost 2 bases and J lost 5 bases. The CDR3 sequence: CASSLTSGRAWETQYF. As DNA, the CDR3 is TGTGCCAGCAGCTTAACTAGCGGGAGGGCGTGGGAGACCCAGTACTTC.

This chain joins TRBV12-5 and TRBJ2-7; TRBD1 is a possible D gene (5 bases). The CDR3 is 14 amino acids. The V gene's germline CDR1 is LGHNT and CDR2 FRNRAP. Trimming shortened V by 1 base and J by 5 bases, and 12 bases separated the two germline ends. The chain's CDR3 is CASGLGQFVDEQYF. The CDR3 DNA reads TGTGCTAGTGGTTTGGGACAGTTTGTCGACGAGCAGTACTTC.

In its sample, this clonotype was seen many times. The chain employs TRBV28 and TRBJ2-1; 9 nucleotides agree with TRBD2. V lost 5 bases to trimming and J lost 3 bases; unmatched junction nucleotides: 11. The CDR3 is 17 amino acids. Germline V gives CDR1 MDHEN, CDR2 SYDVKM. Here the CDR3 reads CASSTPLGGRDYNEQFF. The CDR3 bases are TGTGCCAGCAGTACCCCTCTTGGCGGGAGGGACTACAATGAGCAGTTCTTC.

Ten or more counts support this clonotype. The rearrangement links TRBV7-2 to TRBJ2-3; D might be TRBD2 (7 bases). Trimming took off 5 bases at V and 5 bases at J, with 14 bases between the two ends. CDR3 size: 14 residues. In germline, CDR1 is SGHTA, CDR2 FQGNSA. CDR3 coding DNA: TGTGCCAGCAGCCGAGGGAGGGGGGAAGATACGCAGTATTTT. This codes for CASSRGRGEDTQYF.

This clonotype has just a few counts. The chain combines TRBV20-1 with TRBJ2-3; TRBD1 is a possible D gene (6 bases). The V end was cut by 6 bases, the J end by 1 base, with 11 bases between. Germline loops: CDR1 DFQATT, CDR2 SNEGSKA (reference sequence). The CDR3 sequence is 13 residues long. DNA of the CDR3: TGCAGTGCCTCCCCAGGGGGCACAGATACGCAGTATTTT. It is translated as CSASPGGTDTQYF.

This clonotype was observed many times. The V call is TRBV28, the J call TRBJ2-5; 12 bases are a match to TRBD2. The CDR3 has 18 residues. J lost 5 bases, V lost 6 bases, and 16 bases had no gene match. From germline, CDR1 is MDHEN and CDR2 SYDVKM. The CDR3 protein is CASSPPSSGRALEETQYF. CDR3 sequence (DNA): TGTGCCAGCAGCCCACCCTCTAGCGGGAGGGCCCTCGAGGAGACCCAGTACTTC. The variable domain in full, completed from reference TRBV28 and TRBJ2-5, reads DVKVTQSSRYLVKRTGEKVFLECVQDMDHENMFWYRQDPGLGLRLIYFSYDVKMKEKGDIPEGYSVSREKKERFSLILESASTNQTSMYLCASSPPSSGRALEETQYFGPGTRLLVL.

This clonotype was counted many times. This chain links TRBV7-9 with TRBJ1-2; D gene ambiguous. V was shortened by 5 bases and J by 8 bases, with 15 bases between the two germline ends. The CDR3 has 13 residues. Germline lookup yields CDR1 SEHNR and CDR2 FQNEAQ (reference sequence). The CDR3: CASSATQRYGYTF. The CDR3 coding sequence is TGTGCCAGCAGCGCGACCCAACGGTACGGCTACACCTTC. Full variable domain (rest looked up from reference TRBV7-9 and TRBJ1-2): DTGVSQNPRHKITKRGQNVTFRCDPISEHNRLYWYRQTLGQGPEFLTYFQNEAQLEKSRLLSDRFSAERPKGSFSTLEIQRTEQGDSAMYLCASSATQRYGYTFGSGTRLTVV.

This chain uses TRBV11-2 with TRBJ2-2; 7 nucleotides line up with TRBD1. CDR1 and CDR2 from the germline V gene are SGHAT and FQNNGV. The V gene end was trimmed by 4 bases and the J gene end by 10 bases; junction bases not matched to a gene: 9. The CDR3 runs to 14 residues. The CDR3 here is CASSSTGVAVELFF. CDR3 bases: TGTGCCAGCAGCTCCACAGGGGTTGCCGTGGAGCTGTTTTTT.

This clonotype was seen many times. The chain combines TRBV7-2 with TRBJ2-7; D unresolved. The CDR3 has 13 amino acids. V lost 0 bases to trimming and J lost 0 bases, with 3 bases between them. CDR1 SGHTA and CDR2 FQGNSA come from the germline V gene. For the CDR3, the DNA is TGTGCCAGCAGCTTAGCGCTCTCCTACGAGCAGTACTTC. It is translated as CASSLALSYEQYF.

V is TRBV29-1 and J is TRBJ1-2; weak D call: TRBD1 (5 bases). Trimming stripped 7 bases from V and 7 bases from J, with 19 bases between. Germline V gene data show CDR1 as SQVTM and CDR2 as ANQGSEA. The CDR3 consists of 13 residues. CDR3 DNA: TGCAGCGCCGCAATCGACAGCGCCCGTGGCTACACCTTC. Its translation: CSAAIDSARGYTF. The variable domain in full, completed from reference TRBV29-1 and TRBJ1-2, reads SAVISQKPSRDICQRGTSLTIQCQVDSQVTMMFWYRQQPGQSLTLIATANQGSEATYESGFVIDKFPISRPNLTFSTLTVSNMSPEDSSIYLCSAAIDSARGYTFGSGTRLTVV.

The rearrangement links TRBV19 to TRBJ2-3, with unresolved D. The germline gives CDR1 LNHDA, CDR2 SQIVND (reference sequence). The CDR3 is made up of 13 amino acids. V lost 6 bases to trimming and J lost 0 bases, with 7 bases between them. The CDR3 here is CASRPFSTDTQYF. As DNA, the CDR3 is TGTGCCAGTAGGCCATTTAGCACAGATACGCAGTATTTT.

This clonotype was seen many times. The chain links TRBV7-6 to TRBJ2-1, with unresolved D. Looked up from germline, CDR1 is SGHVS and CDR2 is FNYEAQ. Trimming took off 5 bases at V and 0 bases at J, with 11 bases between the two ends. There are 15 residues in the CDR3. For the CDR3, the DNA is TGTGCCAGCAGCAACCAGGATAGCTCCTACAATGAGCAGTTCTTC. Translated, it gives CASSNQDSSYNEQFF.

The rearrangement uses TRBV5-1 and TRBJ1-1, with TRBD1 as a possible D gene (6 bases). Trimming took off 4 bases at V and 4 bases at J, with 14 bases between the two ends. From germline, CDR1 is SGHRS and CDR2 YFSETQ. CDR3 length: 14 amino acids. The CDR3 is CASSGGGWGTEAFF. CDR3 in DNA: TGCGCCAGCAGCGGAGGGGGGTGGGGCACTGAAGCTTTCTTT. The full variable domain, in which reference TRBV5-1 and TRBJ1-1 provide the parts outside the CDR3, is KAGVTQTPRYLIKTRGQQVTLSCSPISGHRSVSWYQQTPGQGLQFLFEYFSETQRNKGNFPGRFSGRQFSNSRSEMNVSTLELGDSALYLCASSGGGWGTEAFFGQGTRLTVV.

This clonotype was detected many times. The V gene is TRBV4-1, the J gene TRBJ1-1; D gene ambiguous. V was shortened by 2 bases and J by 1 base, with 11 bases between the two germline ends. In germline, CDR1 is MGHRA, CDR2 YSYEKL. The CDR3 runs to 15 residues. The CDR3 is CASSQSPPPNTEAFF. For the CDR3, the DNA is TGCGCCAGCAGCCAATCCCCCCCTCCGAACACTGAAGCTTTCTTT.

This clonotype was recorded a few times. The chain joins TRBV7-3 to TRBJ1-6, with D uncertain. The germline gives CDR1 SGHTA, CDR2 FQGTGA. This CDR3 has 14 amino acids. V dropped 5 bases and J dropped 7 bases, with 12 bases sitting between them. The CDR3 DNA follows: TGTGCCAGCAGCCTTCGACCGAGCAATTCACCCCTCCACTTT. This sequence encodes CASSLRPSNSPLHF.

There are many counts of this clonotype. J is TRBJ2-1 and V is TRBV7-9, with D unclear. This CDR3 is 16 amino acids long. Germline lookup yields CDR1 SEHNR and CDR2 FQNEAQ (reference sequence). V lost 0 bases and J lost 0, with 9 bases in between. CDR3 region: CASSLANGASYNEQFF. The CDR3 nucleotides read TGTGCCAGCAGCTTAGCAAACGGTGCCTCCTACAATGAGCAGTTCTTC.

The rearrangement joins TRBV5-5 to TRBJ2-7, with 8 bases fitting TRBD1. Germline CDR1 reads SGHKS; CDR2 reads YYEKEE (reference sequence). The CDR3 runs to 13 residues. Trimming at V came to 4 bases and at J to 6 bases, leaving 6 bases not matched to a gene. The CDR3 DNA reads as TGTGCCAGCAGCCAGACAGGGGTAGTCGAGCAGTACTTC. Amino acids: CASSQTGVVEQYF.

Only a few counts were recorded for this clonotype. This chain links TRBV5-1 with TRBJ2-5; no definite D call. V was shortened by 0 bases and J by 4 bases, with 10 bases between the two germline ends. Germline V gives CDR1 SGHRS, CDR2 YFSETQ. This CDR3 has 14 amino acids. In DNA form, the CDR3 reads TGCGCCAGCAGCTTGGACGCTATACTAGAGACCCAGTACTTC. Translating gives CASSLDAILETQYF.

The rearrangement joins TRBV5-1 to TRBJ2-3, with 8 bases aligning to TRBD1. The CDR3 is 14 amino acids. The V segment lost 5 bases and the J segment 6 bases; nucleotides outside the gene matches: 8. CDR1 and CDR2 (germline): SGHRS, YFSETQ. The DNA of the CDR3 is TGCGCCAGCAGTCCATTGACAGGGGAGGATACGCAGTATTTT. It encodes CASSPLTGEDTQYF. Looking up the rest from reference TRBV5-1 and TRBJ2-3 gives the full variable domain: KAGVTQTPRYLIKTRGQQVTLSCSPISGHRSVSWYQQTPGQGLQFLFEYFSETQRNKGNFPGRFSGRQFSNSRSEMNVSTLELGDSALYLCASSPLTGEDTQYFGPGTRLTVL.

This clonotype was seen a few times. The chain links TRBV12-3 or TRBV12-4 to TRBJ1-2; D gene unclear. Between the trimmed V and J ends, which lost 6 bases and 0 bases, there was a span of 11 bases. The CDR3 length is 14 residues. For the CDR3, the DNA is TGTGCCAGCAGGTCCATAATTTCTAACTATGGCTACACCTTC. Translated, it gives CASRSIISNYGYTF.

This clonotype has a count of ten or more. V and J are TRBV6-2 or TRBV6-3 and TRBJ2-1; possibly TRBD2 for D (7 bases). Germline CDR1 and CDR2: MNHEY and SVGEGT. With 6 bases removed from V and 4 bases from J, the gap between germline ends came to 16 bases. The CDR3 has 15 amino acids. Here the CDR3 reads CASRTGRGPYNEQFF. DNA of the CDR3: TGTGCCAGCAGGACGGGGCGGGGGCCTTACAATGAGCAGTTCTTC.

This clonotype was detected only a few times. The rearrangement uses TRBV20-1 and TRBJ1-3, with unresolved D. This CDR3 is built from 15 residues. Trimming removed 0 bases at V and 0 bases at J, with 9 bases between. The germline CDR1 and CDR2 sequences are DFQATT and SNEGSKA (reference sequence). CDR3 sequence reads: CSARDNGFSGNTIYF. CDR3 nucleotide sequence: TGCAGTGCTAGAGATAACGGTTTCTCTGGAAACACCATATATTTT.

The chain's CDR3 is CSARVPGGPNTEAFF. CDR3 DNA: TGCAGTGCTAGGGTTCCAGGGGGCCCGAACACTGAAGCTTTCTTT. The chain is built from TRBV20-1 and TRBJ1-1, with 8 bases identical to TRBD1. The trim removed 3 bases at V and 1 base at J, leaving 7 bases unmatched. The germline V gene has CDR1 DFQATT and CDR2 SNEGSKA (reference sequence). The CDR3 covers 15 residues.